This TCR beta chain derives from a study of Graves' ophthalmopathy and Graves' hyperthyroidism. Points from the study as a whole: Most expanded clonotypes in thyroid above 0.001 frequency also showed up in blood.

The CDR3 is made up of 14 amino acids. The J segment lost 2 bases and the V segment lost 5 bases, leaving 6 bases of the junction unmatched. Germline V CDR1 and CDR2: SGHTA, FQGNSA. As diagnostic evidence, clinical symptoms, serum thyroxine, TRAb, thyroid ultrasound and orbital computed tomography were relied upon. This clonotype was detected many times. What it binds is unknown. RNA transcripts served as template for amplifying TCR beta CDR3 sequences. HTBI-primed first-round RT-PCR preceded second-round multiplex PCR. From the multiplex PCR reads, TCRdb called clonotypes with MiXCR, one entry per CDR3 protein. The sample has 650,000 to 800,000 distinct CDR3 sequences; more than 40% are singletons.

The chain carries TRBV7-2 and TRBJ2-7; 7 positions match TRBD1. Sequenced: peripheral blood. The origin of this receptor is an adult man with Graves' ophthalmopathy. The CDR3 region is CASSHRDSTYEQYF. The CDR3 bases are TGTGCCAGCAGCCACCGGGACAGCACCTACGAGCAGTACTTC.